Listed below are T cell receptor beta chains from one sample, sequenced in a study of early T cells in non-severe SARS-CoV-2 infection. One entry per CDR3 protein, called by TCRdb with MiXCR from the 5' RACE reads. Here the sample spans tens of thousands of distinct CDR3 sequences, around 14% being singletons. Sequenced sample: whole blood. The origin of the receptors is an adult who was a healthcare worker with PCR-confirmed SARS-CoV-2 infection or an uninfected control (not recorded which). Each CDR3 is given with its conserved first and last residue. Each record gives: V gene, clone size, J gene, D gene, CDR3 protein, CDR3 DNA. A D gene is named only where the DNA matches it firmly. The listing skips clone size in some rows; elsewhere it reads once, few, many or a size class.

>TRBV29-1|NA|TRBJ2-7|TRBD1
CSAGQGALEQYF
TGCAGCGCCGGACAGGGGGCCCTCGAGCAGTACTTC
>TRBV27|NA|TRBJ2-3|TRBD2
CASSPETSGSTDTQYF
TGTGCCAGCAGCCCGGAGACTAGCGGGAGTACAGATACGCAGTATTTT
>TRBV7-2|NA|TRBJ2-3|NA
CASSWRTGLDTQYF
TGTGCCAGCAGCTGGAGGACTGGCCTAGATACGCAGTATTTT
>TRBV28|many|TRBJ1-5|NA
CASSSLDRRKQPQHF
TGTGCCAGCAGCTCCCTCGACAGGAGGAAACAGCCCCAGCATTTT
>TRBV20-1|NA|TRBJ2-7|NA
CSARRESSYEQYF
TGCAGTGCTAGGCGGGAAAGCTCCTACGAGCAGTACTTC
>TRBV7-2|NA|TRBJ2-7|TRBD2
CASSLDPASGEYF
TGTGCCAGCAGCTTAGATCCCGCTAGCGGGGAGTACTTC
>TRBV7-9|NA|TRBJ2-1|NA
CASSFGATYNEQFF
TGTGCCAGCAGCTTTGGGGCTACCTACAATGAGCAGTTCTTC
>TRBV6-2/TRBV6-3|NA|TRBJ2-1|NA
CASSADAYNEQFF
TGTGCCAGCAGTGCGGACGCATACAATGAGCAGTTCTTC
>TRBV29-1|many|TRBJ1-5|NA
CSVADGFLGNQPQHF
TGCAGCGTTGCGGACGGCTTCCTTGGCAATCAGCCCCAGCATTTT
>TRBV28|NA|TRBJ1-6|NA
CASSSPSVAPLHF
TGTGCCAGCAGTTCCCCCTCGGTGGCACCCCTCCACTTT
>TRBV29-1|few|TRBJ2-1|NA
CSVDGRNEQFF
TGCAGCGTTGATGGGAGGAATGAGCAGTTCTTC
>TRBV6-6|NA|TRBJ1-1|NA
CASLVGDEAFF
TGTGCCAGCCTAGTAGGGGATGAAGCTTTCTTT